This T cell receptor beta chain is drawn from a study of long-term antiretroviral therapy in people with HIV. Study results and limitations: Comparison with controls showed narrower CDR3 length ranges in HIV repertoires.

Losses at the gene ends were 7 bases for V and 3 bases for J; bases not matched to a gene: 9. The CDR3 consists of 15 residues. CDR1 is MNHNY and CDR2 is SVGAGI in the germline V gene (reference sequence). At the survey level, the v3.0 immunoSEQ assay was run. Sequencing used immunoSEQ multiplex PCR; TCRdb keeps in-frame clones, though not all of them. The table includes tens of thousands of clones, 82% detected once. To note about this clone: What it binds is unknown.

The V gene is TRBV6-6, the J gene TRBJ2-7; 10 positions match TRBD2. The specimen was unsorted PBMCs, collected at the start of antiretroviral therapy. This receptor was obtained from a man aged 50 to 59 with HIV. The CDR3 DNA reads as TGTGCCAGCACCCCAGTAGGACTAGCGGTCTACGAGCAGTACTTC. This codes for CASTPVGLAVYEQYF.